A single sample is the source of the 22 T cell receptor beta chains below, sequenced in a study of T cells after yellow fever vaccination. One entry per CDR3 protein, called by TCRdb with MiXCR from the 5' RACE reads. The sample shows tens of thousands of distinct CDR3 sequences, around 7.8% of them seen only once. Sequenced here: CD8+ T cells sorted from PBMCs, sampled less than 11 days after the first yellow fever vaccination. These receptors all stem from a man younger than 35 who received the YFV17D yellow fever vaccine.

This clonotype occurred many times. This chain joins TRBV4-3 and TRBJ2-7; the D gene is possibly TRBD1 (5 bases). Per germline, CDR1 LGHNA and CDR2 YSLEER. The CDR3 covers 14 residues. Trimming pared 1 base from V and 2 bases from J, leaving 9 bases between. CDR3 sequence reads: CASSQGHRTYEQYF. The CDR3 coding sequence is TGCGCCAGCAGCCAAGGGCACAGGACCTACGAGCAGTACTTC.

Turning to this clonotype: A much larger clone differs from this one at a single base, so this may be a read error. This rearrangement joins TRBV3-1 to TRBJ2-1, with 7 bases identical to TRBD1. Germline V gene lookup returns CDR1 LGHDT and CDR2 YNNKEL (reference sequence). This CDR3 has 15 residues. CDR3 in amino acids: CTSSIQGIPYNEQFF. Here the CDR3 DNA reads TGTACCAGCAGTATACAGGGGATACCCTACAATGAGCAGTTCTTC.

This clonotype was recorded at least ten times. The V gene is TRBV12-3 or TRBV12-4, the J gene TRBJ2-2; D possibly uses TRBD1 or TRBD2 (6 bases each). The CDR3 totals 15 residues. V lost 1 base, J lost 5 bases, and 11 bases lay in between. This chain's CDR3 is CASSLEGGWTGELFF. The DNA of the CDR3 is TGTGCCAGCAGTTTAGAGGGGGGATGGACCGGGGAGCTGTTTTTT.

This clonotype was counted only a few times. The chain couples TRBV14 to TRBJ1-1; D is ambiguous. From germline, CDR1 is SGHDN and CDR2 FVKESK. The ends were cut back, 2 bases at V and 1 base at J, with 8 bases in the middle. This CDR3 spans 14 amino acids. In nucleotides, the CDR3 is TGTGCCAGCAGCCAAAGGCAGACGAACACTGAAGCTTTCTTT. As protein: CASSQRQTNTEAFF.

This clonotype was counted at least ten times. The rearrangement joins TRBV4-1 to TRBJ1-5; no clear D. Per the germline V gene, CDR1 is MGHRA and CDR2 is YSYEKL. CDR3 length: 14 residues. V was clipped by 6 bases and J by 1 base, with 10 bases between them. Here the CDR3 DNA reads TGCGCCAGCAGTCAACAAGGGAGCAATCAGCCCCAGCATTTT. This translates into CASSQQGSNQPQHF.

This clonotype was detected a few times. This chain connects TRBV27 to TRBJ2-5; 8 bases agree with TRBD1. The V gene end was trimmed by 6 bases and the J gene end by 5 bases; junction bases not matched to a gene: 8. This CDR3 spans 14 amino acids. Germline CDR1 MNHEY, CDR2 SMNVEV (reference sequence). This CDR3 reads CASRVTGDFETQYF. The CDR3 DNA sequence: TGTGCCAGCAGGGTGACAGGGGACTTTGAGACCCAGTACTTC.

This clonotype was recorded many times. This chain uses TRBV10-2 with TRBJ2-5; D unresolved. Germline CDR1 is WSHSY and CDR2 is SAAADI. The CDR3 covers 14 residues. V gave up 2 bases and J gave up 1 base, with 8 bases separating them. The CDR3 region is CASSEMVPQETQYF. The CDR3 region has the DNA TGCGCCAGCAGTGAGATGGTACCCCAAGAGACCCAGTACTTC.

This clonotype was counted many times. The gene calls are TRBV12-3 or TRBV12-4 and TRBJ2-2, with D tentatively TRBD2 (5 bases). The CDR3 is made up of 16 amino acids. Trimming took off 5 bases at V and 4 bases at J, with 17 bases between the two ends. The CDR3 spells CASSNRGPPPTGELFF. The CDR3, as DNA: TGTGCCAGCAGTAACAGAGGGCCCCCGCCCACCGGGGAGCTGTTTTTT.

The J gene is TRBJ2-3, the V gene TRBV7-7; either TRBD1 or TRBD2 may fit D (6 bases each). This CDR3 is built from 17 residues. Germline lookup yields CDR1 SSHAT and CDR2 FNYEAQ (reference sequence). Trimming removed 6 bases from V and 1 base from J, with 20 bases in between. For the CDR3, the DNA is TGTGCCAGCAGTACCGGTGAGGGGGGCGTTGGCACAGATACGCAGTATTTT. It codes for CASSTGEGGVGTDTQYF. The full variable domain, rest sourced from reference TRBV7-7 and TRBJ2-3, is GAGVSQSPRYKVTKRGQDVTLRCDPISSHATLYWYQQALGQGPEFLTYFNYEAQPDKSGLPSDRFSAERPEGSISTLTIQRTEQRDSAMYRCASSTGEGGVGTDTQYFGPGTRLTVL.

This clonotype was recorded once. The rearrangement joins TRBV4-2 to TRBJ2-2; maybe TRBD1 (6 bases). The V end lost 4 bases, the J end lost 0 bases, and 15 bases lay between the germline ends. There are 17 residues in the CDR3. The germline V gene encodes CDR1 LGHNA and CDR2 YNFKEQ. CDR3 loop: CASSPHGAGANTGELFF. The CDR3 coding sequence is TGTGCCAGCAGCCCCCATGGTGCAGGGGCGAACACCGGGGAGCTGTTTTTT.

In its sample, this clonotype was seen a few times. The chain combines TRBV7-2 with TRBJ2-1; 8 bases are a match to TRBD1. CDR3 length: 13 amino acids. The V and J ends lost 5 bases and 6 bases, in that order; junction bases with no gene match: 3. Germline V lookup: CDR1 SGHTA, CDR2 FQGNSA. CDR3 bases: TGTGCCAGCAGCCAGACAGGGGCCAATGAGCAGTTCTTC. It is translated as CASSQTGANEQFF. The entire variable domain, with the rest obtained from reference TRBV7-2 and TRBJ2-1, is as follows: GAGVSQSPSNKVTEKGKDVELRCDPISGHTALYWYRQSLGQGLEFLIYFQGNSAPDKSGLPSDRFSAERTGGSVSTLTIQRTQQEDSAVYLCASSQTGANEQFFGPGTRLTVL.

This clonotype appeared a few times. The chain's CDR3 is CAGTGLAGQETQYF. CDR3 bases: TGTGCCGGCACGGGACTAGCGGGCCAAGAGACCCAGTACTTC. This chain uses TRBV7-9 with TRBJ2-5; 12 positions match TRBD2. There are 14 residues in the CDR3. Losses at the gene ends were 11 bases for V and 1 base for J; bases not matched to a gene: 5. Germline V gene sequence: CDR1 SEHNR, CDR2 FQNEAQ (reference sequence).

This clonotype was observed a few times. V usage is TRBV7-8 and J usage is TRBJ1-5; D is unresolved. The V end was cut by 1 base, the J end by 5 bases, with 6 bases between. The germline gives CDR1 SGHVS, CDR2 FQNEAQ. This CDR3 region has 13 residues. CDR3 coding DNA: TGTGCCAGCAGCTTAGAGTGGGATCAGCCCCAGCATTTT. This sequence encodes CASSLEWDQPQHF.

This clonotype was detected many times. The V gene is TRBV5-6, the J gene TRBJ2-1, with a tentative D call TRBD1 (6 bases). This CDR3 is built from 15 residues. Trimming took 0 bases from V and 3 from J, leaving 10 bases between them. The germline V gene encodes CDR1 SGHDT and CDR2 YYEEEE. The CDR3 reads CASSLEPDSYNEQFF. In DNA, the CDR3 is TGTGCCAGCAGCTTGGAGCCGGACAGCTACAATGAGCAGTTCTTC.

This clonotype was observed a handful of times. The V and J genes are TRBV15 and TRBJ2-1, with D possibly TRBD1 on 7 matching bases. Germline CDR1 and CDR2: LNHNV and YYDKDF (reference sequence). The length of the CDR3 is 15 residues. V was clipped by 3 bases and J by 8 bases, with 17 bases between them. DNA of the CDR3: TGTGCCACCAGCAGTACTTACAGGGGAGGAGATGAGCAGTTCTTC. It translates to CATSSTYRGGDEQFF.

The sample holds a few counts of this clonotype. The CDR3 spells CSARFGYGYTF. The CDR3 DNA is TGCAGTGCTAGGTTCGGCTATGGCTACACCTTC. The chain links TRBV20-1 to TRBJ1-2, with D uncertain. This CDR3 region has 11 residues. Germline assignment: CDR1 DFQATT and CDR2 SNEGSKA (reference sequence). Trimming removed 3 bases from V and 4 bases from J, with 6 bases in between.

The V gene is TRBV27, the J gene TRBJ2-7; 8 nucleotides match TRBD1. J was trimmed by 4 bases and V by 5 bases; bases with no gene match: 10. This CDR3 region has 15 residues. The germline V gene encodes CDR1 MNHEY and CDR2 SMNVEV (reference sequence). The CDR3 loop reads CASSPRQGTTYEQYF. The CDR3 DNA is TGTGCCAGCAGTCCAAGACAGGGGACAACATACGAGCAGTACTTC.

This clonotype was seen repeatedly, ten times or more. The chain has TRBV9 and TRBJ2-1, with D perhaps matching TRBD1 (6 bases). The CDR3 has 14 residues. Trimming stripped 3 bases from V and 2 bases from J, with 9 bases between. The germline gives CDR1 SGDLS, CDR2 YYNGEE. CDR3 amino acids: CASSDQGTYNEQFF. As DNA, the CDR3 is TGTGCCAGCAGCGATCAGGGGACCTACAATGAGCAGTTCTTC.

The rearrangement joins TRBV11-2 to TRBJ2-1; the D is unclear. The CDR3 is 11 residues long. In germline, CDR1 is SGHAT, CDR2 FQNNGV. V lost 6 bases to trimming and J lost 6 bases, with 6 bases between them. CDR3 sequence reads: CASSLTNEQFF. The CDR3 region has the DNA TGTGCCAGCAGTCTGACCAATGAGCAGTTCTTC.

This clonotype was seen ten or more times. The V gene is TRBV7-3, the J gene TRBJ1-6; tentatively, D is TRBD1 (6 bases). The CDR3 totals 15 residues. Germline CDR1 and CDR2: SGHTA and FQGTGA. V was cut by 5 bases and J by 12 bases, with 20 bases left in between. CDR3 protein: CASSPGQPTLLPLHF. The CDR3 bases are TGTGCCAGCAGCCCAGGACAGCCGACCCTGCTACCCCTCCACTTT.

This chain connects TRBV7-2 to TRBJ2-7; TRBD1 matches at 7 bases. V shed 6 bases and J 2 bases; nucleotides not matched to a gene: 10. The CDR3 length is 15 residues. In germline, CDR1 is SGHTA, CDR2 FQGNSA. The CDR3 DNA is TGTGCCAGCAGGGCGAGGGGGACAGTTCCCTACGAGCAGTACGTC. Its protein product is CASRARGTVPYEQYV.

This clonotype has at least ten counts. This chain connects TRBV29-1 to TRBJ2-7, with D possibly being TRBD2 (5 bases). The CDR3 sequence is 13 residues long. Germline V gene data show CDR1 as SQVTM and CDR2 as ANQGSEA. With 6 bases removed from V and 5 bases from J, the gap between germline ends came to 17 bases. CDR3 region: CSVSIRGGHEQYF. Written as DNA, the CDR3 is TGCAGCGTATCAATACGGGGTGGACACGAGCAGTACTTC.